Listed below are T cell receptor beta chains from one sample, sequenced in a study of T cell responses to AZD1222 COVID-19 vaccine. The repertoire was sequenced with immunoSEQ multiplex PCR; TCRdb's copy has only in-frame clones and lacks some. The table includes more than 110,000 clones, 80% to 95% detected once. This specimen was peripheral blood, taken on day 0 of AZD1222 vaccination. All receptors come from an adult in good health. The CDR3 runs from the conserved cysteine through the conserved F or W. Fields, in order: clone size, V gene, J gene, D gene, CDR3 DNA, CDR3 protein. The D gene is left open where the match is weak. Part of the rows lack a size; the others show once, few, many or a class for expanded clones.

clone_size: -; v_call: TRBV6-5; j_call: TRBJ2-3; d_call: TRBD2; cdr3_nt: TGTGCCAGCAGTCTCGGACTAGCTATACCAGATACGCAGTATTTT; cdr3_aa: CASSLGLAIPDTQYF
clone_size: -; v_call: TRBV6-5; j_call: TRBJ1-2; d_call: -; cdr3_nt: TGTGCCAGCAGAGGAACGGGACCGAACTATGGCTACACCTTC; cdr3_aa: CASRGTGPNYGYTF
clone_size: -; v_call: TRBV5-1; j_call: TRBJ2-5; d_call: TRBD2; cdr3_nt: TGCGCCAGCAGCCTAGGGACTAGCGGGAGAAGGGGCCAGTACTTC; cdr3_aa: CASSLGTSGRRGQYF
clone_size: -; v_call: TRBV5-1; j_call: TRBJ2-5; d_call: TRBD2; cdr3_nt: TGCGCCAGCAGCTACGGGACTAGCGCTGGGGAGACCCAGTACTTC; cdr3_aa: CASSYGTSAGETQYF
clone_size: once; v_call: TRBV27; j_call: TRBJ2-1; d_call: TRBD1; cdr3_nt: TGTGCCAGCAGTTTCCGGGACAGGACCTACAATGAGCAGTTCTTC; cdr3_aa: CASSFRDRTYNEQFF
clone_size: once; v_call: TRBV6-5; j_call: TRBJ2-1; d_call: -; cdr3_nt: TGTGCCAGCAGGACAGCTCCCAATGAGCAGTTCTTC; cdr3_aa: CASRTAPNEQFF
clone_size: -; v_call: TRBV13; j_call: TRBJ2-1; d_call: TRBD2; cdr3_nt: TGTGCCAGCGGAGCGGGAGGTTTACATGAGCAGTTCTTC; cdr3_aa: CASGAGGLHEQFF
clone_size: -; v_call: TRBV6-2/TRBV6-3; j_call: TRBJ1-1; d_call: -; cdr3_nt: TGTGCCAGCAGTTACCCCCTCCGGCGAGCTTTCTTT; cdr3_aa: CASSYPLRRAFF
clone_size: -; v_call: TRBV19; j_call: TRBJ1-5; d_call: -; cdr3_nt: TGTGCCAGTAGTCCCGCCTCCGATAGCAATCAGCCCCAGCATTTT; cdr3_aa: CASSPASDSNQPQHF
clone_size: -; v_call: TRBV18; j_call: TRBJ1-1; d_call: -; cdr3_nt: TGTGCCAGCTCACCACCGGTTTACACTGAAGCTTTCTTT; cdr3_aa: CASSPPVYTEAFF
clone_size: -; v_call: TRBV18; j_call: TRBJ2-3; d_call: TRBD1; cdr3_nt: TGTGCCAGCTCCTTTAGGGGGACAGACAGGACAGATACGCAGTATTTT; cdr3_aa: CASSFRGTDRTDTQYF
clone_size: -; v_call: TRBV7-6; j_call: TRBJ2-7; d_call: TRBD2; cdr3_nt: TGTGCCAGCAGCTTAGAAGGGACTAGCCCAAAAGTTTACGAGCAGTACTTC; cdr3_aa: CASSLEGTSPKVYEQYF
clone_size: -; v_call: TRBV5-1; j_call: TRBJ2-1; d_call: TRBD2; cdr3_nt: TGCGCCAGCAGCTTTCGGAGCGGGAGAGCGGATGAGCAGTTCTTC; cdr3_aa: CASSFRSGRADEQFF
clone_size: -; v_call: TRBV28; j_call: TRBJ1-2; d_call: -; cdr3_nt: TGTGCCAGTAAAGTGGGGGGAACCCTTGGAGGCTACACCTTC; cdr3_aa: CASKVGGTLGGYTF
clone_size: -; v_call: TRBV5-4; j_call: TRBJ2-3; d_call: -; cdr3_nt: TGTGCCAGCAGCTGGGCAGGGGCTAGCACAGATACGCAGTATTTT; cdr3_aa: CASSWAGASTDTQYF
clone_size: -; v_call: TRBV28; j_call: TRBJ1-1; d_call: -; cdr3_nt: TGTGCCAGCAGCTCTGCAGGCCCGCCGCGAGCTTTCTTT; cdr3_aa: CASSSAGPPRAFF
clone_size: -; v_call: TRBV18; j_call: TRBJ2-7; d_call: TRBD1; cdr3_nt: TGTGCCAGCTCAAAACGGGACAGGGCCTACGAGCAGTACTTC; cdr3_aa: CASSKRDRAYEQYF
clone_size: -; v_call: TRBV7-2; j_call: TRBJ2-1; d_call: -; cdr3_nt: TGTGCCAGCAGCTTAGGTAGGGGATGGAATGAGCAGTTCTTC; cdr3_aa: CASSLGRGWNEQFF
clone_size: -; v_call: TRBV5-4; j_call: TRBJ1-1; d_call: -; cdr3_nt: TGTGCCAGCAGCGGGCTGGCGGGGGCGAGGATGAACACTGAAGCTTTCTTT; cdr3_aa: CASSGLAGARMNTEAFF
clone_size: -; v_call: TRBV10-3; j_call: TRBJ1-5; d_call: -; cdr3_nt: TGTGCCATCAGTGTAGACGGTAATAGCAATCAGCCCCAGCATTTT; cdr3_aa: CAISVDGNSNQPQHF
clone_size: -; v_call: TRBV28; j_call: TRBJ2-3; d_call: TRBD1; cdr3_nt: TGTGCCAGCAGTTTCCCCGGGACAGGGACAGCGGATACGCAGTATTTT; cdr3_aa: CASSFPGTGTADTQYF
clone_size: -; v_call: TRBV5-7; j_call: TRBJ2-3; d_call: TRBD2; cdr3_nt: TGTGCCAGCAGCCAGACTAGCGGGAGTGTAAAAGATACGCAGTATTTT; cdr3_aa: CASSQTSGSVKDTQYF
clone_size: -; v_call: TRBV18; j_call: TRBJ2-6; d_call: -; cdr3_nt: TGTGCCAGCTCACGGGTCCGGCTCTCTGGGGCCAACGTCCTGACTTTC; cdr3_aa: CASSRVRLSGANVLTF
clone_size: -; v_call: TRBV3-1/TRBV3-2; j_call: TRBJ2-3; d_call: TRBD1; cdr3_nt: TGTGCCAGCAGTCCTAAACGGACAGGGAGGGATACGCAGTATTTT; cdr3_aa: CASSPKRTGRDTQYF
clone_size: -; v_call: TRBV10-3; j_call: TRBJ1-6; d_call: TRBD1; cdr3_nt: TGTGCCATCAGTGAGCACCGACAGGGGGACAATTCACCCCTCCACTTT; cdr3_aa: CAISEHRQGDNSPLHF
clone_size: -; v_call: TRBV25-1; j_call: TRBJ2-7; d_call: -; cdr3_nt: TGTGCCAGCAGTCTACTGACCTCCTACGAGCAGTACTTC; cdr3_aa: CASSLLTSYEQYF
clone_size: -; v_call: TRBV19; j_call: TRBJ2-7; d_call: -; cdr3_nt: TGTGCCAGTAGTATAGCTGGGGACGCCTCCTACGAGCAGTACTTC; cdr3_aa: CASSIAGDASYEQYF
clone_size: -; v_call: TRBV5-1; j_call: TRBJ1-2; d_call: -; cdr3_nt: TGCGCCAGCAGCTCGGGCTACCGGAGAGCTAACTATGGCTACACCTTC; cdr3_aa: CASSSGYRRANYGYTF
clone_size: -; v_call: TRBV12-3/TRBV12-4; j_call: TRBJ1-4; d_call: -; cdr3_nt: TGTGCCAGCAGTTTTCCCAATGAAAAACTGTTTTTT; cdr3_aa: CASSFPNEKLFF
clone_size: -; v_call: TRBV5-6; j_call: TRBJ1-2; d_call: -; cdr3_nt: TGTGCCAGCAGCCTCGGGACCTCTAACTATGGCTACACCTTC; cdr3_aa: CASSLGTSNYGYTF
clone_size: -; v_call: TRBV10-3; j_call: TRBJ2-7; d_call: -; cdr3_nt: TGTGCCATCGCCCCGGACCTCTCCTACGAGCAGTACTTC; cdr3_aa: CAIAPDLSYEQYF
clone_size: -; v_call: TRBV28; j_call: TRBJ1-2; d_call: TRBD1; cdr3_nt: TGTGCCAGCAGTTTAGGCTCGACAGGGCACTATGGCTACACCTTC; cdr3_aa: CASSLGSTGHYGYTF
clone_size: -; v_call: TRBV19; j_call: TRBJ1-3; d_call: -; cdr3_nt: TGTGCCAGTAGCCTCACCGGGGGTGGCTCTGGAAACACCATATATTTT; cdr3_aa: CASSLTGGGSGNTIYF
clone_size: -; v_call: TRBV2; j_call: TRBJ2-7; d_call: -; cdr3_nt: TGTGCCAGCAGCGCCCGAGGGGGAAGCTCCTACGAGCAGTACTTC; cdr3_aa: CASSARGGSSYEQYF
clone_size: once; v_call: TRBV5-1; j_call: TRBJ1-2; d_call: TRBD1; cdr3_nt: TGCGCCAGCAGCACTGGGACAGGGGGCGCGTCGAACTATGGCTACACCTTC; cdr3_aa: CASSTGTGGASNYGYTF
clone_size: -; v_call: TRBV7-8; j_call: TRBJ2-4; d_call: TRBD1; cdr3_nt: TGTGCCAGCAGCCCTCCGGGACAGGCGTACAAAAACATTCAGTACTTC; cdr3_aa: CASSPPGQAYKNIQYF
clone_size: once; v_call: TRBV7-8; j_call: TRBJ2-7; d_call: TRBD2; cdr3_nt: TGTGCCAGCAGCGCCCCCGGGACTAGCGGGATTTCCTACGAGCAGTACTTC; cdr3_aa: CASSAPGTSGISYEQYF
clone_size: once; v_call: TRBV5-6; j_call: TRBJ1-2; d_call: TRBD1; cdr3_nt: TGTGCCAGCAGCTTTTTGGGACAGGGTTCTAACTATGGCTACACCTTC; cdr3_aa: CASSFLGQGSNYGYTF
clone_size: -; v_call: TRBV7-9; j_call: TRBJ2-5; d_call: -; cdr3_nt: TGTGCCAGCAGCTTACAAGGGCTAGATGGGGGGAGTGTATACTTC; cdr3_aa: CASSLQGLDGGSVYF
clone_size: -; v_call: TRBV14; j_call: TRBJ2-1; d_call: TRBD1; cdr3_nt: TGTGCCAGCAGCCATCGAAGGACAGGTCACAATGAGCAGTTCTTC; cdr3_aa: CASSHRRTGHNEQFF
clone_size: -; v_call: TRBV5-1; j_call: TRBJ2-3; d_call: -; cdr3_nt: TGCGCCAGCAGCTTGGACGGAGGGAGGGATACGCAGTATTTT; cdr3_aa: CASSLDGGRDTQYF
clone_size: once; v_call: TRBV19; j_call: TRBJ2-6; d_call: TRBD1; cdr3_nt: TGTGCCAGTAACCCGGGACAGTTCTTGGCTGGGGCCAACGTCCTGACTTTC; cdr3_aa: CASNPGQFLAGANVLTF
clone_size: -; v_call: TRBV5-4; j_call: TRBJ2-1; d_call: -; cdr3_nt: TGTGCCAGCAGGCGGTGGGAGGCCCGTGTTGATGAGCAGTTCTTC; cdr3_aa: CASRRWEARVDEQFF
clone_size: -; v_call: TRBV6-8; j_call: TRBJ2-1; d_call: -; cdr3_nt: TGTGCCAGCAGTTGGGAGGGATGGCCCCCCCGGGGGCACAATGAGCAGTTCTTC; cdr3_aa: CASSWEGWPPRGHNEQFF
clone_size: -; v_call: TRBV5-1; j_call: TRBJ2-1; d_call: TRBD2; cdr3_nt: TGCGCCAGCAGCATTAGCGGGAGGGGGATTTACAATGAGCAGTTCTTC; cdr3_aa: CASSISGRGIYNEQFF